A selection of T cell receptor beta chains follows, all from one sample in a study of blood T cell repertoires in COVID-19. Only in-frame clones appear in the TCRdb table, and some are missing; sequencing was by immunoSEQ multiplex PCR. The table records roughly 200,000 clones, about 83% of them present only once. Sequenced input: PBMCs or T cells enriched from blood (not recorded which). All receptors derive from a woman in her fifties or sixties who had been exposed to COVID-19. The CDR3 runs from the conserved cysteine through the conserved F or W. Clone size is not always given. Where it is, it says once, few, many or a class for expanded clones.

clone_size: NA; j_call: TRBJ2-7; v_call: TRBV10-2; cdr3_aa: CASSQGATEQYF
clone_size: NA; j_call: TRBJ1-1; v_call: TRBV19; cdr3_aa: CASSIRTAPLNTEAFF
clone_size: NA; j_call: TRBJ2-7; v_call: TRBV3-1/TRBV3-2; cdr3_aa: CASSLSFYEQYF
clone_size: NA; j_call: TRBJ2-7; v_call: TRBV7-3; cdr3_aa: CASSRTSGDEQYF
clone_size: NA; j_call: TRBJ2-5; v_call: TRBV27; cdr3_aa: CASSPTSGEETQYF
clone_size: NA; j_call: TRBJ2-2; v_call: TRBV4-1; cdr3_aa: CASSQDKTGGELFF
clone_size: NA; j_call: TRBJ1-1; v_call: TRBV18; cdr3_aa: CASSYRVDTEAFF
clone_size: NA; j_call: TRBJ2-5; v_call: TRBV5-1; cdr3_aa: CASSHQGRGPQETQYF
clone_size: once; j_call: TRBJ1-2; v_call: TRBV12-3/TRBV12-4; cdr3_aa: CASSFQTGHGYTF
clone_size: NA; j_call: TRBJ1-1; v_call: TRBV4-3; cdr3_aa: CASSQFSTLNTEAFF
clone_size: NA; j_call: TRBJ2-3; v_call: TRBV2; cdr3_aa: CASSEGGVSTDTQYF
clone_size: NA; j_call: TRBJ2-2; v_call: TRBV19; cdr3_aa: CASSLFSSGTSGRGELFF
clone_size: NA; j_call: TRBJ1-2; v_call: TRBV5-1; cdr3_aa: CASSSPTGVNHGYTF
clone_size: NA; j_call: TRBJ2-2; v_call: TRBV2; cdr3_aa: CASRTGAGGELFF
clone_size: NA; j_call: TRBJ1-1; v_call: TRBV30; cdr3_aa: CAWASRQAEAFF
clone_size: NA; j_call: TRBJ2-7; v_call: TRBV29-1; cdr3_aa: CSVGEGAYEQYF
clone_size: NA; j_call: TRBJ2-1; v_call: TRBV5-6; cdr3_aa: CASSRTGTYLAYNEQFF
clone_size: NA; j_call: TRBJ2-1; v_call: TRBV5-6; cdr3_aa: CASSNRTSGGPFSYNEQFF
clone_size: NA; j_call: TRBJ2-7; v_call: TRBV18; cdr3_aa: CASSSARGQGEQYF
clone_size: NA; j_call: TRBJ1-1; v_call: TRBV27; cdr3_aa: CASSLREGTEAFF
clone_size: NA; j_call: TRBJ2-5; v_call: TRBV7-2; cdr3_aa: CASSLIGSGRTQYF
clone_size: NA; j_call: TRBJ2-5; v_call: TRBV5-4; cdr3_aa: CASSLRGGRQETQYF
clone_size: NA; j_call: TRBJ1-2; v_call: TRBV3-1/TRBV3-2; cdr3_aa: CASSLRRGGYTF
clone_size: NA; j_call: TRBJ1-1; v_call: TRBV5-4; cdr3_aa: CASSPGRESTEAFF
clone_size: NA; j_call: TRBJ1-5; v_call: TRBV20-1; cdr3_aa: CSASSSYSNQPQHF
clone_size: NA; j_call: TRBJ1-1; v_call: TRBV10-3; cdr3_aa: CAISEWGQNTEAFF
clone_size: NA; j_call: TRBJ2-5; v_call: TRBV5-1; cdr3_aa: CASSLTGSETQYF
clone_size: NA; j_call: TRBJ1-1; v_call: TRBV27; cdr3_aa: CASRRMGGTEAFF
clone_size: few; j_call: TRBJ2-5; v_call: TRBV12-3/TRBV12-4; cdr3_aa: CASTRGRETQYF
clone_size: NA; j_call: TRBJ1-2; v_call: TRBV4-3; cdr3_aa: CASSPKGVKGGYTF
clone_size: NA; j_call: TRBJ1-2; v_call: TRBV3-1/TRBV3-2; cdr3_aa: CASSQSSLGGGYTF
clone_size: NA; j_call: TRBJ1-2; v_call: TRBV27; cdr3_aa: CARTPYIGTAFNTYGYTF
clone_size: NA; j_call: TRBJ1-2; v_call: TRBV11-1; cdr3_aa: CASSPTGSGHGYTF
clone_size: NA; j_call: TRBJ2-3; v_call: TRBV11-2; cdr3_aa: CASSQGPAGLHTDTQYF
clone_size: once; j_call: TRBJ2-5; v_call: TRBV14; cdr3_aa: CASSQRGQGLSRETQYF